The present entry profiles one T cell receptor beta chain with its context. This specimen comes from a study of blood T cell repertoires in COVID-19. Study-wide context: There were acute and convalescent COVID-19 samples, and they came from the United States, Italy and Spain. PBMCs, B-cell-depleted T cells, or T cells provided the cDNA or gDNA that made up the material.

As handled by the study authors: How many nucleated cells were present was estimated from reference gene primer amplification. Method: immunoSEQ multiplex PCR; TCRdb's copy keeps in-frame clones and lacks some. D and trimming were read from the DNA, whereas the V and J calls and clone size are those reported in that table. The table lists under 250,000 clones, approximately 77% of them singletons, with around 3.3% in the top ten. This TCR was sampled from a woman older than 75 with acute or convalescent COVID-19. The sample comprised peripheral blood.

The CDR3 bases are TGTGCCAGCTCACCACCGACGGGAAGCGGGGAATACAATGAGCAGTTCTTC. As protein: CASSPPTGSGEYNEQFF. The chain carries TRBV18 and TRBJ2-1; 7 bases are a match to TRBD2. There are 17 residues in the CDR3. The germline gives CDR1 KGHSH, CDR2 LQKENI. The trim removed 0 bases at V and 4 bases at J, leaving 9 bases unmatched.